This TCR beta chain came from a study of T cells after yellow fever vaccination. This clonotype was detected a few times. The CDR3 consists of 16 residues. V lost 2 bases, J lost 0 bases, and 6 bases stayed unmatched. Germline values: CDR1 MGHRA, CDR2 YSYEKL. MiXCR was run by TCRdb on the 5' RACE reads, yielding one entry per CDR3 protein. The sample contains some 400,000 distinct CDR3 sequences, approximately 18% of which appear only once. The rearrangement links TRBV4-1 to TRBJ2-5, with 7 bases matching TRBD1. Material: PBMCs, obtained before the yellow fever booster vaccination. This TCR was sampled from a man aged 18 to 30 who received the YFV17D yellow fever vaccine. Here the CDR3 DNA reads TGCGCCAGCAGCCAACCGGGACAGAGGGACCAAGAGACCCAGTACTTC. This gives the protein CASSQPGQRDQETQYF.